These T cell receptor beta chains were read from a single sample in a study of HIV-infected patients and healthy controls. MiXCR, run by TCRdb on the 5' RACE reads, gives a single entry per CDR3 protein. The sample lists some 67,000 distinct CDR3 sequences; around 17% were seen once. Sequencing was carried out using CD4+ T cells from blood. These receptors came from a human donor in good health. CDR3s include the opening cysteine and the closing phenylalanine or tryptophan. The D gene is left open where the match is weak. Rows may omit the clone size; those that give it use once, few, many or a size class.

j_call v_call d_call clone_size cdr3_aa cdr3_nt
TRBJ1-1 TRBV20-1 - many CSAREGGLDTEAFF TGCAGTGCTAGAGAGGGGGGCCTGGACACTGAAGCTTTCTTT
TRBJ2-2 TRBV7-2 TRBD1 few CASSLRTGANTGELFF TGTGCCAGCAGCCTCCGGACAGGGGCGAACACCGGGGAGCTGTTTTTT
TRBJ1-1 TRBV9 - few CASSVDPGAGTEAFF TGTGCCAGCAGCGTAGATCCGGGCGCGGGCACTGAAGCTTTCTTT
TRBJ2-7 TRBV6-2/TRBV6-3 TRBD1 few CASRRAPGQGVYEQYF TGTGCCAGCAGACGCGCCCCGGGACAGGGGGTCTACGAGCAGTACTTC
TRBJ2-3 TRBV7-7 TRBD2 - CASSLSSGKVDTQYF TGTGCTAGCAGCCTCAGTAGCGGGAAAGTAGATACGCAGTATTTT
TRBJ2-4 TRBV6-6 - - CASSEGAKNIQYF TGTGCCAGCAGTGAGGGGGCCAAAAACATTCAGTACTTC
TRBJ2-7 TRBV6-6 - - CASSYRPEREQYF TGTGCCAGCAGCTACAGACCCGAGCGGGAGCAGTACTTC
TRBJ1-1 TRBV29-1 - - CSVVVPNTEAFF TGCAGCGTTGTGGTCCCGAACACTGAAGCTTTCTTT
TRBJ2-3 TRBV24-1 - - CATQAGRAPNTDTQYF TGTGCCACCCAGGCAGGACGGGCCCCCAACACAGATACGCAGTATTTT
TRBJ1-5 TRBV20-1 - many CSASRRGRQPQHF TGCAGTGCTAGTCGTAGGGGTAGGCAGCCCCAGCATTTT
TRBJ1-5 TRBV6-6 TRBD1 many CASSTDRGNNQPQHF TGTGCCAGCAGTACAGACAGGGGGAACAATCAGCCCCAGCATTTT
TRBJ1-4 TRBV7-2 TRBD1 - CASSRQGVNEKLFF TGTGCCAGCAGCCGACAGGGGGTTAATGAAAAACTGTTTTTT
TRBJ2-1 TRBV29-1 - few CSAIGTIRSYNEQFF TGCAGCGCAATAGGGACCATACGCTCCTACAATGAGCAGTTCTTC
TRBJ1-2 TRBV4-3 TRBD1 - CASSQGQGYYGYTF TGCGCCAGCAGCCAAGGACAGGGTTACTATGGCTACACCTTC
TRBJ1-5 TRBV6-6 - - CASSYHVLTQPQHF TGTGCCAGCAGTTACCACGTTCTAACCCAGCCCCAGCATTTT
TRBJ1-6 TRBV20-1 - few CSASHRVGVTLHF TGCAGTGCTAGCCACAGGGTCGGGGTTACCCTCCACTTT
TRBJ1-4 TRBV7-2 - - CASSLYNEKLFF TGTGCCAGCAGCTTATATAATGAAAAACTGTTTTTT
TRBJ1-5 TRBV19 - few CASSIDYHKPQHF TGTGCCAGTAGTATAGACTATCACAAGCCCCAGCATTTT
TRBJ2-7 TRBV2 TRBD2 many CASYPHRRTSVDYEQYF TGTGCCAGCTACCCCCACCGCCGGACTAGCGTAGACTACGAGCAGTACTTC
TRBJ2-7 TRBV7-2 - many CASSLQGSTYEQYF TGTGCCAGCAGCTTACAGGGGTCTACCTACGAGCAGTACTTC
TRBJ2-7 TRBV20-1 - few CSARGKGGRIYEQYF TGCAGTGCTAGGGGGAAGGGGGGGCGAATTTACGAGCAGTACTTC
TRBJ1-1 TRBV6-5 - - CASTDGRVRGAFF TGTGCCAGCACCGATGGAAGGGTGAGGGGGGCTTTCTTT
TRBJ2-1 TRBV12-3/TRBV12-4 - - CASSFSDEQFF TGTGCCAGCAGTTTTTCCGATGAGCAGTTCTTC
TRBJ2-7 TRBV7-2 TRBD2 many CASSLGASGGALEQYF TGTGCCAGCAGCTTAGGGGCGTCGGGGGGGGCCCTCGAGCAGTACTTC